The 2 T cell receptor beta chains below come from one sample, sequenced in a study of post-analysis software for immune sequencing data. These receptors have no identified antigens. Study-level points and caveats: Roughly five TRBV segments appeared more often in patients than in controls, and TRBV5-6, TRBV5-1 and TRBV20-1 were among these.

The TCR beta cDNA libraries carried unique molecular identifiers. TCRdb re-called the PCR reads through MiXCR, storing one row per CDR3 protein. The sample lists roughly 670,000 distinct CDR3 sequences, approximately 60% occurring once. The material sequenced was blood. The receptors derive from a girl aged 2 to 10 with multiple sclerosis.

J is TRBJ2-3 and V is TRBV4-2; 8 bases are a match to TRBD2. CDR3 length: 18 amino acids. CDR1 and CDR2 (germline): LGHNA, YNFKEQ. Trimming removed 4 bases from V and 0 bases from J; junction bases left unmatched: 12. The CDR3 here is CASSPWGGSGTSTDTQYF. In nucleotides, the CDR3 is TGTGCCAGCAGCCCCTGGGGAGGTAGCGGGACTAGCACAGATACGCAGTATTTT.

This chain connects TRBV27 to TRBJ2-5; D perhaps matches TRBD1 (5 bases). Germline V CDR1 and CDR2: MNHEY, SMNVEV (reference sequence). The CDR3 sequence is 13 residues long. The germline V and J ends were trimmed by 3 bases and 11 bases, with 16 bases remaining between them. For the CDR3, the DNA is TGTGCCAGCAGTTTTAGCAGGGAACATGAGCAGTACTTC. It yields the protein CASSFSREHEQYF.